These 5 T cell receptor beta chains originate from one sample sequenced in a study of regulatory T cells in long-lasting Graves disease. Library construction for TCR beta used iRepertoire HTBI primers and Arm-PCR of CDR3 regions. One entry per CDR3 protein, called by TCRdb with MiXCR from the multiplex PCR reads. Here the sample spans a few hundred thousand distinct CDR3 sequences, about a quarter being singletons. Regarding time point: persistent/refractory GD, antithyroid drugs over 5 years with positive TRAb. PBMCs were the source of the RNA used for TCR sequencing. The input for sequencing was peripheral blood mononuclear cells (PBMCs), taken when the disease was refractory, from a patient treated with antithyroid drugs. The receptors come from a female donor with Graves disease.

This clonotype was seen more than once but under ten times. The rearrangement joins TRBV18 to TRBJ1-1; TRBD1 is a possible D gene (6 bases). This CDR3 is 16 amino acids long. Germline V gene sequence: CDR1 KGHSH, CDR2 LQKENI. Trimming removed 3 bases at V and 2 bases at J, with 16 bases between. CDR3 DNA sequence: TGTGCCAGCTCACCTACGGCACAGGGTATTAACACTGAAGCTTTCTTT. Protein sequence: CASSPTAQGINTEAFF.

This sequence joins TRBV7-9 and TRBJ2-7, with D perhaps TRBD1 (6 bases). The CDR3 is 14 amino acids. Trimming removed 4 bases from V and 5 bases from J, with 15 bases in between. Germline CDR1 and CDR2: SEHNR and FQNEAQ (reference sequence). The CDR3 is CASSSNQGTHEQYF. The DNA of the CDR3 is TGTGCCAGCAGCTCAAATCAGGGGACCCACGAGCAGTACTTC.

In this sample, this clonotype turned up a few times. The chain employs TRBV7-9 and TRBJ1-1; no clear D. Germline-derived CDR1 and CDR2 are SEHNR and FQNEAQ (reference sequence). The CDR3 loop spans 13 amino acids. Trimming took 4 bases from V and 3 from J, leaving 9 bases between them. The CDR3 sequence: CASSSQVDTEAFF. The CDR3 nucleotides are TGTGCCAGCAGCTCTCAGGTGGACACTGAAGCTTTCTTT.

The genes are TRBV7-9 and TRBJ2-7; 11 bases agree with TRBD2. Unmatched junction bases numbered 24, after V lost 5 bases and J lost 3 bases. CDR1 SEHNR and CDR2 FQNEAQ come from the germline V gene (reference sequence). This CDR3 region has 21 residues. CDR3 DNA: TGTGCCAGCAGCGCACGACAGGGGAATACGTTGGGGACTAGCGGATACTACGAGCAGTACTTC. This encodes CASSARQGNTLGTSGYYEQYF.

This clonotype was seen more than once but under ten times. The chain has TRBV7-3 and TRBJ2-2; the match to TRBD1 covers 10 bases. The ends lost 0 bases at V and 6 bases at J; junction bases unmatched: 10. This CDR3 contains 18 residues. Germline V CDR1 and CDR2: SGHTA, FQGTGA. CDR3 DNA: TGTGCCAGCAGCTTAACCGCTCGGGGGACAGGGGAGCCCGGGGAGCTGTTTTTT. Amino acids: CASSLTARGTGEPGELFF.